This passage covers 13 T cell receptor beta chains from one sample sequenced in a study of blood T cell repertoires in COVID-19. The method was immunoSEQ multiplex PCR; TCRdb's version includes in-frame clones alone and lacks a portion of them. The data hold roughly 430,000 clones, with around nine tenths observed a single time. The material sequenced was PBMCs or T cells enriched from blood (not recorded which). The receptors shown here come from a woman aged 18-29 years who had been exposed to COVID-19.

V usage is TRBV9 and J usage is TRBJ2-7, with 7 bases matching TRBD1. The V gene end was trimmed by 0 bases and the J gene end by 2 bases; junction bases not matched to a gene: 5. This CDR3 is built from 15 residues. Germline lookup yields CDR1 SGDLS and CDR2 YYNGEE. The chain's CDR3 is CASSVDPDRTYEQYF. The CDR3 nucleotides are TGTGCCAGCAGCGTAGACCCGGACAGGACCTACGAGCAGTACTTC.

Remarks on this clone: Other DNA variants within this sample encode the same CDR3. The CDR3 nucleotides read TGTGCCAGCATGGGACAGGGTAATCAGCCCCAGCATTTT. The encoded protein is CASMGQGNQPQHF. The V and J genes are TRBV25-1 and TRBJ1-5; TRBD1 matches 9 bases. Per the germline V gene, CDR1 is MGHDK and CDR2 is SYGVNS. The CDR3 is 13 amino acids. Losses at the gene ends were 7 bases for V and 4 bases for J; bases not matched to a gene: 2.

This clone was counted a few times. The junction departs from the called germline gene at one end, perhaps through a read error. The genes are TRBV28 and TRBJ2-3; 9 bases map to TRBD2. The germline CDR1 and CDR2 sequences are MDHEN and SYDVKM. This CDR3 spans 14 amino acids. CDR3 protein: CACSSSGGTDTQYF. CDR3 nucleotides: TGTGCCTGCAGTTCTAGCGGGGGCACAGATACGCAGTATTTT.

The chain combines TRBV7-6 with TRBJ2-1; 10 bases are a match to TRBD2. Germline CDR1 is SGHVS and CDR2 is FNYEAQ. Trimming at V came to 3 bases and at J to 6 bases, leaving 5 bases not matched to a gene. The CDR3 contains 15 residues. CDR3 DNA: TGTGCCAGCAGCTTTAGCGGGGGGTCCGCCAATGAGCAGTTCTTC. Its protein is CASSFSGGSANEQFF.

The rearrangement links TRBV20-1 to TRBJ2-5; a possible D gene is TRBD2 (6 bases). Germline V gene data show CDR1 as DFQATT and CDR2 as SNEGSKA (reference sequence). The length of the CDR3 is 14 residues. Trimming removed 3 bases from V and 4 bases from J, with 15 bases in between. The CDR3 coding sequence is TGCAGTGCTAGTACCCGTCGGGGGAGAGAGACCCAGTACTTC. This sequence encodes CSASTRRGRETQYF.

J is TRBJ2-7 and V is TRBV10-3, with 7 bases identical to TRBD1. V lost 2 bases to trimming and J lost 4 bases; unmatched junction nucleotides: 2. The germline V gene encodes CDR1 ENHRY and CDR2 SYGVKD. The length of the CDR3 is 13 residues. CDR3 protein: CAISETRGYEQYF. CDR3 nucleotide sequence: TGTGCCATCAGTGAGACCAGGGGGTACGAGCAGTACTTC.

V usage is TRBV15 and J usage is TRBJ2-7; D ambiguous. The germline V gene has CDR1 LNHNV and CDR2 YYDKDF (reference sequence). Trimming removed 0 bases from V and 0 bases from J, with 6 bases in between. The CDR3 loop spans 14 amino acids. The CDR3 bases are TGTGCCACCAGCAGAGAAATCAGCTCCTACGAGCAGTACTTC. Translating it yields CATSREISSYEQYF.

The chain combines TRBV19 with TRBJ1-2, with 8 bases lining up with TRBD1. Germline assignment: CDR1 LNHDA and CDR2 SQIVND (reference sequence). V was pared by 10 bases and J by 4 bases, with 8 bases of the junction left unmatched. The CDR3 totals 13 residues. CDR3 protein: CANTHRGCYGYTF. Written as DNA, the CDR3 is TGTGCCAATACCCACAGGGGGTGCTATGGCTACACCTTC.

V gene TRBV29-1 combines with J gene TRBJ2-1; 15 bases line up with TRBD2. The CDR3 loop spans 18 amino acids. CDR1 is SQVTM and CDR2 is ANQGSEA in the germline V gene. With 7 bases clipped from V and 0 bases from J, the junction kept 10 bases outside the gene matches. CDR3 residues: CSAGTSGRKSSSYNEQFF. Here the CDR3 DNA reads TGCAGCGCTGGGACTAGCGGGAGGAAATCGAGCTCCTACAATGAGCAGTTCTTC.

Here the CDR3 DNA reads TGTGCCAGCAGCTCTTTTAGCGGGGGGGAGCAGTTCTTC. Its protein product is CASSSFSGGEQFF. This rearrangement joins TRBV7-3 to TRBJ2-1; 10 nucleotides line up with TRBD2. Per germline, CDR1 SGHTA and CDR2 FQGTGA. The CDR3 length is 13 residues. V was pared by 4 bases and J by 10 bases, with 4 bases of the junction left unmatched.

This clone came up a few times. The chain uses TRBV3-1 (or the pseudogene TRBV3-2) and TRBJ1-4, with D perhaps matching TRBD1 (6 bases). The V gene's germline CDR1 is LGHDT and CDR2 YNNKEL (reference sequence). The germline V and J ends were trimmed by 4 bases and 8 bases, with 14 bases remaining between them. CDR3 size: 14 residues. CDR3 DNA sequence: TGTGCCAGCAGCCGACGGACAGACGGAGAAAAACTGTTTTTT. Protein product: CASSRRTDGEKLFF.

Regarding this clone: Mismatch with germline at one junction end may stem from a read error. The chain employs TRBV19 and TRBJ1-1, with a tentative D call TRBD1 (6 bases). The germline V gene has CDR1 LNHDA and CDR2 SQIVND (reference sequence). The CDR3 sequence is 16 residues long. CDR3 protein: CACRVMAQGRDTEAFF. DNA for the CDR3: TGTGCCTGTAGAGTAATGGCACAGGGTAGGGACACTGAAGCTTTCTTT.

The J gene is TRBJ2-1, the V gene TRBV6-2 or TRBV6-3; perhaps TRBD1 as D (6 bases). The CDR3 consists of 17 residues. Germline V gives CDR1 MNHEY, CDR2 SVGEGT. Trimming removed 2 bases from V and 2 bases from J, with 16 bases in between. CDR3 amino acids: CASSYRFRDKPYNEQFF. In nucleotides, the CDR3 is TGTGCCAGCAGTTACAGGTTCCGGGACAAGCCCTACAATGAGCAGTTCTTC.